This TCR beta chain was captured by sequencing in a study of blood T cell repertoires in COVID-19. Study information: Both acute and convalescent COVID-19 samples were obtained from the United States, Italy and Spain. PBMCs, B-cell-depleted T cells, or T cells were the source of the cDNA or gDNA that made up the material.

V trimming: 7 bases; J trimming: 1 base; junction bases outside the gene matches: 0. Germline V gene lookup returns CDR1 MNHEY and CDR2 SVGAGI. The CDR3 contains 13 residues. Source study methods: Reference gene primer amplification gave estimated nucleated cell counts. Some clones are missing from TCRdb's copy, which holds only in-frame ones; the method was immunoSEQ multiplex PCR. V and J calls and clone size are those listed in that table; D and trimming were worked out from the DNA. The data hold roughly 120,000 clones, with around nine tenths observed a single time. The gene calls are TRBV6-5 and TRBJ2-1; 8 bases are shared with TRBD2. The specimen sequenced was peripheral blood. This receptor was obtained from a woman aged 65 to 85 who had recovered from COVID-19. CDR3 in DNA: TGTGCCAGCACGGGAGGGTCCTACAATGAGCAGTTCTTC. Translating it yields CASTGGSYNEQFF.